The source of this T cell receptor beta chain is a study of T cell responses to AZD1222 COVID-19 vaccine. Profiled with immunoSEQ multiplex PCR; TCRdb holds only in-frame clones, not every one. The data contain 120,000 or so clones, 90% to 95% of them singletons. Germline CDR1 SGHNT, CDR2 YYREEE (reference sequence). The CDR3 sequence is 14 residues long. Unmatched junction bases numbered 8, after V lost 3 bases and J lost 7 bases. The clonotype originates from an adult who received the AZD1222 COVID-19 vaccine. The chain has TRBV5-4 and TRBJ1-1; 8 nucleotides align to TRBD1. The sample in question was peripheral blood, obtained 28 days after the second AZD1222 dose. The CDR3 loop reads CASSSWTGTDEAFF. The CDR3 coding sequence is TGTGCCAGCAGCTCTTGGACAGGGACTGATGAAGCTTTCTTT. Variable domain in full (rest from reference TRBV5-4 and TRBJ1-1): ETGVTQSPTHLIKTRGQQVTLRCSSQSGHNTVSWYQQALGQGPQFIFQYYREEENGRGNFPPRFSGLQFPNYSSELNVNALELDDSALYLCASSSWTGTDEAFFGQGTRLTVV.